There are a few counts of the clone carrying this TCR beta chain. This entry is derived from a study of human T cells and chemical hapten exposure. V trimming: 0 bases; J trimming: 6 bases; junction bases outside the gene matches: 5. Germline V gives CDR1 SGHAT, CDR2 FQNNGV. The CDR3 totals 15 residues. Time point meaning: patch test 2, 6 weeks after DPC sensitization. Treatment noted: therapeutic diphenylcyclopropenone sensitization with weekly scalp DPC. From the RACE reads, TCRdb called clonotypes with MiXCR, one entry per CDR3 protein. The table has 110,000 to 150,000 distinct CDR3 sequences, approximately 12% seen once.

This specimen consisted of whole blood, obtained in connection with sensitization to the hapten diphenylcyclopropenone (DPC). This sequence originates from a woman aged 45-65 years with alopecia areata. Some clones in this sample may be carry-over from other donors' samples. The chain combines TRBV11-2 with TRBJ2-3, with 8 nucleotides matching TRBD2. CDR3 amino acids: CASSLDRGGRDTQYF. DNA of the CDR3: TGTGCCAGCAGCTTAGACCGGGGGGGTCGCGATACGCAGTATTTT.